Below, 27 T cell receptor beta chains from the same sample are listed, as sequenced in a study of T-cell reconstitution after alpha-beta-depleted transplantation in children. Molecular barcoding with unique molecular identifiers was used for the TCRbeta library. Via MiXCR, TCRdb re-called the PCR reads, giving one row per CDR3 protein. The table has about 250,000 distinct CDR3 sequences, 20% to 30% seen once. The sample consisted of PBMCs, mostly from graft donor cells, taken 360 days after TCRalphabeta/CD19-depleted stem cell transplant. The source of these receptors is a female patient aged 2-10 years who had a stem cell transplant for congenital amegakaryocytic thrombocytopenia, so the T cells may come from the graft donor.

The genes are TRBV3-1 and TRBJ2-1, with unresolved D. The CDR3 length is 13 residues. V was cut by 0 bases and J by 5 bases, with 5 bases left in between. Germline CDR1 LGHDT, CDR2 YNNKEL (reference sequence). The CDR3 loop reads CASSQDRDNEQFF. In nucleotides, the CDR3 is TGTGCCAGCAGCCAAGATCGGGACAATGAGCAGTTCTTC.

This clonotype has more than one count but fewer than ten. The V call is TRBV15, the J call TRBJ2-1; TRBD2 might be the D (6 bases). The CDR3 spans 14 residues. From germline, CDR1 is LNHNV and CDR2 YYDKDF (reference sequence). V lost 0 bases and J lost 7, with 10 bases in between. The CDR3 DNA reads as TGTGCCACCAGCAGAGATTTACGGGGGAATGAGCAGTTCTTC. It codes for CATSRDLRGNEQFF.

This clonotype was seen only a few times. The CDR3 loop is CSASVGNYKDEQFF. The CDR3 DNA sequence: TGCAGTGCTAGCGTCGGGAACTACAAAGATGAGCAGTTCTTC. The chain links TRBV20-1 to TRBJ2-1, with D possibly being TRBD2 (5 bases). CDR1 and CDR2 (germline): DFQATT, SNEGSKA (reference sequence). V was cut by 3 bases and J by 8 bases, with 17 bases left in between. The CDR3 has 14 residues.

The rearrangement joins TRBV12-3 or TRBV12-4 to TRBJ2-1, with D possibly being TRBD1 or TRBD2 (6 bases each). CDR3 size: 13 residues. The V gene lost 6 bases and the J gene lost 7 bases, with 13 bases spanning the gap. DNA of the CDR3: TGTGCCAGCAGGAAGGGGGGTCGGAATGAGCAGTTCTTC. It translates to CASRKGGRNEQFF.

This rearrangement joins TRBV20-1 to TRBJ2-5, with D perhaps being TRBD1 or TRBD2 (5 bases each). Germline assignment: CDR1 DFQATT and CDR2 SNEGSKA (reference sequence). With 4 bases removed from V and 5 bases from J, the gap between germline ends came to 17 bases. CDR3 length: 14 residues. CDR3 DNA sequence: TGCAGTGCTAAAGTCGGGGCCCGGCGGGAGACCCAGTACTTC. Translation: CSAKVGARRETQYF.

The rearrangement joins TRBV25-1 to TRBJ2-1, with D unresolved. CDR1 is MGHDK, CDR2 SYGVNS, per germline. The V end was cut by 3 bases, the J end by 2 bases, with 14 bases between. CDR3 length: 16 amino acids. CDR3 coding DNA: TGTGCCAGCAGTGACAAGGTGGGAAAAGCCTACAATGAGCAGTTCTTC. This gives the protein CASSDKVGKAYNEQFF.

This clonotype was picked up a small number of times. The CDR3 bases are TGCAGTGCTAGAGATCAGGGGAACTACGAGCAGTACTTC. It encodes CSARDQGNYEQYF. The V gene is TRBV20-1, the J gene TRBJ2-7, with a tentative D call TRBD1 (6 bases). Germline V gene data show CDR1 as DFQATT and CDR2 as SNEGSKA (reference sequence). Trimming took off 0 bases at V and 3 bases at J, with 9 bases between the two ends. The CDR3 spans 13 residues.

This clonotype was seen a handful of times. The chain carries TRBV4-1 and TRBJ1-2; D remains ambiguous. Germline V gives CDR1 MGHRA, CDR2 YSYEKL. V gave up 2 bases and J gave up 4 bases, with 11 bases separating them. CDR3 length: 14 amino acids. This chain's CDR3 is CASSQQRRGYGYTF. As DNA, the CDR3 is TGCGCCAGCAGCCAACAGCGGCGGGGCTATGGCTACACCTTC.

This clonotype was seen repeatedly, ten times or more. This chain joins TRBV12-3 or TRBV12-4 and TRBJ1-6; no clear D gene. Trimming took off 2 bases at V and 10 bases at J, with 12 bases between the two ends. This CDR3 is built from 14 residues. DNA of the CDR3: TGTGCCAGCAGTTTATCGGGCCTCGGCTCACCCCTCCACTTT. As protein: CASSLSGLGSPLHF.

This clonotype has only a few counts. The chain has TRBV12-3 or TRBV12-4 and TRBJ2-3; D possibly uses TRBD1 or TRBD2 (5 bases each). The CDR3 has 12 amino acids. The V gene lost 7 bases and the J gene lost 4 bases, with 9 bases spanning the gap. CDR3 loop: CASMGDADTQYF. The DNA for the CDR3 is TGTGCCAGCATGGGGGACGCAGATACGCAGTATTTT.

CDR3 protein: CASSFRPSYNEQFF. The CDR3 nucleotides are TGTGCCAGCAGCTTCCGTCCTTCCTACAATGAGCAGTTCTTC. This chain links TRBV7-2 with TRBJ2-1; the D is unclear. The CDR3 is 14 amino acids. Germline V gene sequence: CDR1 SGHTA, CDR2 FQGNSA. Trimming cost V 3 bases and J 1 base, with 7 bases left between them. The complete variable domain, with remaining parts taken from reference TRBV7-2 and TRBJ2-1, reads GAGVSQSPSNKVTEKGKDVELRCDPISGHTALYWYRQSLGQGLEFLIYFQGNSAPDKSGLPSDRFSAERTGGSVSTLTIQRTQQEDSAVYLCASSFRPSYNEQFFGPGTRLTVL.

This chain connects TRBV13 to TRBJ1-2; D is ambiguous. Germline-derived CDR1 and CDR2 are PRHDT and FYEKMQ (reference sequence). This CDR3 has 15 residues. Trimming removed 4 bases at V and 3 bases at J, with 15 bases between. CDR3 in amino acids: CASSSPYPADYGYTF. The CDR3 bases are TGTGCCAGCAGCTCTCCTTACCCAGCGGACTATGGCTACACCTTC.

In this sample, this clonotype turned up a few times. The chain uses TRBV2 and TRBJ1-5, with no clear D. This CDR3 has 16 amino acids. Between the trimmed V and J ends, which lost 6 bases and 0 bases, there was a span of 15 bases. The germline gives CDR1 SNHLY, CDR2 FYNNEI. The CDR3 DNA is TGTGCCAGCAGCATCGGGGAGCCCCATAGCAATCAGCCCCAGCATTTT. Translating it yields CASSIGEPHSNQPQHF.

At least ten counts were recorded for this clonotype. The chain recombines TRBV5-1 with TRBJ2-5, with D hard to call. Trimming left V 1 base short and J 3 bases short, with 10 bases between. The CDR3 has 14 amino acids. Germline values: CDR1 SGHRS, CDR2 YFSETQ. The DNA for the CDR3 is TGCGCCAGCAGCTTGAAAAGGACCGAAGAGACCCAGTACTTC. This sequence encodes CASSLKRTEETQYF.

CDR3 DNA: TGCAGTGCTAGGCCCCTAGACCCTAGGAATGAGCAGTTCTTC. Translating it yields CSARPLDPRNEQFF. This sequence joins TRBV20-1 and TRBJ2-1; D is undetermined. Germline CDR1 DFQATT, CDR2 SNEGSKA (reference sequence). Deletions cut 3 bases from V and 7 bases from J, with 16 bases between. The CDR3 has 14 amino acids.

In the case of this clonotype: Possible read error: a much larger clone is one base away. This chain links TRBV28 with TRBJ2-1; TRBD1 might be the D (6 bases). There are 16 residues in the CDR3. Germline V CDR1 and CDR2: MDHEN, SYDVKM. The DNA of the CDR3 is TGTGCCAGCAGTCAGCCCAGAGGAGACAGGTCCAATGAGCACTTCTTC. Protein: CASSQPRGDRSNEHFF. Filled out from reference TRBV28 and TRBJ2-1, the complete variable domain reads DVKVTQSSRYLVKRTGEKVFLECVQDMDHENMFWYRQDPGLGLRLIYFSYDVKMKEKGDIPEGYSVSREKKERFSLILESASTNQTSMYLCASSQPRGDRSNEHFFGPGTRLTVL.

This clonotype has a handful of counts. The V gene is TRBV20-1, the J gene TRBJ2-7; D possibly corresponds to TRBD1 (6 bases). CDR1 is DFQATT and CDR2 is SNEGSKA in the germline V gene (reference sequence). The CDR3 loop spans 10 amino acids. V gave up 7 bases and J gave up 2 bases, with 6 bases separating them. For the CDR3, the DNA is TGCAGTGGGGGGCCCTACGAGCAGTACTTC. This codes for CSGGPYEQYF.

DNA of the CDR3: TGCAGTGCTCTCAAACCAGGGAGGTCGTTTCAAAACATTCAGTACTTC. It codes for CSALKPGRSFQNIQYF. The chain couples TRBV20-1 to TRBJ2-4; D possibly corresponds to TRBD2 (6 bases). Between the trimmed V and J ends, which lost 5 bases and 5 bases, there was a span of 22 bases. CDR3 length: 16 residues. Germline V lookup: CDR1 DFQATT, CDR2 SNEGSKA (reference sequence).

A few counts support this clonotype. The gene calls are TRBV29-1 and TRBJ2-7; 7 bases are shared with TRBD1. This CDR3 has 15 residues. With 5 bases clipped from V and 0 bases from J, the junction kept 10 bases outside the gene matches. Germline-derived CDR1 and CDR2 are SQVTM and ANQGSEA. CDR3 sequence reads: CSVKGLGQASYEQYF. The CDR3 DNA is TGCAGCGTTAAAGGGCTCGGACAGGCCTCCTACGAGCAGTACTTC.

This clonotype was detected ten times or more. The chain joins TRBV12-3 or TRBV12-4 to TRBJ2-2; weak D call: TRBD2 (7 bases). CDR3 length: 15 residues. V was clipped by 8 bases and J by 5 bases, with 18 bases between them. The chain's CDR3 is CASQLTGGGTGELFF. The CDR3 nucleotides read TGTGCCAGCCAACTCACGGGGGGCGGGACCGGGGAGCTGTTTTTT.

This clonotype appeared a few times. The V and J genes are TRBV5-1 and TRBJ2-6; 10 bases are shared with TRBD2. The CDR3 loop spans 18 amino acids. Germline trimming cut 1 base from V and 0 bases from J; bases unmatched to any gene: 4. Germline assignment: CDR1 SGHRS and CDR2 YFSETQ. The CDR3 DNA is TGCGCCAGCAGCTTGTGGACTAGCGGATTCTCTGGGGCCAACGTCCTGACTTTC. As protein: CASSLWTSGFSGANVLTF.

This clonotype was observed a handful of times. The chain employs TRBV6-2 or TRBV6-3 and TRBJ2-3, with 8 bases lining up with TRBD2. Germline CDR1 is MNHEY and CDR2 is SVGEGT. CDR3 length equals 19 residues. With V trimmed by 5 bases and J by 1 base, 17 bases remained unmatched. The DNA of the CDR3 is TGTGCCAGCAGTCTACAAACTAGCAAAACTAGCGGTCGCACAGATACGCAGTATTTT. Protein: CASSLQTSKTSGRTDTQYF.

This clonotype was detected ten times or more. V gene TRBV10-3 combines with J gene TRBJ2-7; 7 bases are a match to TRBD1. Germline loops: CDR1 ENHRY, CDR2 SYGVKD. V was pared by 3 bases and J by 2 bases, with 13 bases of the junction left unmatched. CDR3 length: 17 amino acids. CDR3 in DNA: TGTGCCATCAGTGAAGATGGGAAGGGGGCAGGGACCTACGAGCAGTACTTC. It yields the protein CAISEDGKGAGTYEQYF.

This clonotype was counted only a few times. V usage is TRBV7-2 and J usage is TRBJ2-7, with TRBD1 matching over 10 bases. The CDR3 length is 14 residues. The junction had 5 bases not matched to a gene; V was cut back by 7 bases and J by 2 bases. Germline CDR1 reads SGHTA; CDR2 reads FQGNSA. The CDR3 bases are TGTGCCAGCACCACGACAGGGGGCCCCTACGAGCAGTACTTC. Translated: CASTTTGGPYEQYF.

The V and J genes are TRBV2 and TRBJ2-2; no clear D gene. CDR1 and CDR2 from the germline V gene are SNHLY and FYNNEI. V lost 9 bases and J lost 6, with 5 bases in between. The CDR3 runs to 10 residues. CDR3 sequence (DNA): TGTGCCAGTGGAGCCGGGGAGCTGTTTTTT. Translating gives CASGAGELFF.

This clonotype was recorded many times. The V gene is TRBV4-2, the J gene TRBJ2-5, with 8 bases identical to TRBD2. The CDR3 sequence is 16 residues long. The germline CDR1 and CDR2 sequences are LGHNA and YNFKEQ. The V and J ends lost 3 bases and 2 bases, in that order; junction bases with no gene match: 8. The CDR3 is CASSQIGGGSQETQYF. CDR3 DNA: TGTGCCAGCAGCCAGATCGGGGGGGGATCGCAAGAGACCCAGTACTTC.

DNA of the CDR3: TGCAGCGTCCTCAGACTAGCGGAGACCGGGGAGCTGTTTTTT. Its translation: CSVLRLAETGELFF. This chain joins TRBV29-1 and TRBJ2-2, with 9 bases matching TRBD2. J lost 5 bases, V lost 6 bases, and 7 bases had no gene match. From germline, CDR1 is SQVTM and CDR2 ANQGSEA. The CDR3 has 14 residues.